These T cell receptor beta chains were read from a single sample in a study of blood T cell repertoires in COVID-19. TCRdb keeps only in-frame clones here, not all; method: immunoSEQ multiplex PCR. Among 250,000 or so clones listed, about 89% were seen once. Sample: PBMCs or T cells enriched from blood (not recorded which). The origin of the receptors is a human donor in a cohort exposed to, infected with or recovered from COVID-19 (not recorded which). The donor label of this sample is uncertain. Both conserved end residues are part of each CDR3.

j_gene | v_gene | CDR3aa
TRBJ2-1 | TRBV12-2 | CASRLESPSCEQFF
TRBJ2-3 | TRBV4-1 | CASSQGPLAEDTQYF
TRBJ1-1 | TRBV19 | CASSHFPDRVNTEAFF
TRBJ2-2 | TRBV14 | CASSQARGGRTGELFF
TRBJ2-1 | TRBV24-1 | CATSFSSGDLYNEQFF
TRBJ1-5 | TRBV30 | CAWSPGDRNQPQHF
TRBJ1-1 | TRBV11-2 | CASSLDRNTEAFF
TRBJ2-2 | TRBV30 | CASAGGLSGGELFF
TRBJ2-6 | TRBV5-1 | CASTLTGTVSGANVLTF
TRBJ2-2 | TRBV1 | CTSSQEPAGFGPDTGELFF
TRBJ1-5 | TRBV10-2 | CASSKTGGNQPQHF
TRBJ1-5 | TRBV18 | CASSPTGDQPQHF
TRBJ2-3 | TRBV5-1 | CASSLQGLNTDTQYF
TRBJ2-5 | TRBV4-1 | CASSQLAGGETQYF
TRBJ2-5 | TRBV30 | CAWSVGAGQETQYF
TRBJ2-7 | TRBV7-2 | CASSSLFSYEQYF
TRBJ1-1 | TRBV19 | CASSKQGVWNTEAFF
TRBJ1-5 | TRBV9 | CASSLIADSSNQPQHF
TRBJ2-3 | TRBV5-5 | CASSDSGHRTDTQYF
TRBJ2-7 | TRBV5-1 | CASSPRSDRINEQYF
TRBJ1-1 | TRBV4-1 | CASSQPTGKSTEAFF
TRBJ2-7 | TRBV6-5 | CASSWPGAYEQYF
TRBJ2-7 | TRBV4-2 | CASSQVTGISYEQYF
TRBJ2-3 | TRBV5-4 | CASSPRGASDTDTQYF
TRBJ2-1 | TRBV6-1 | CASSEAYGQGLNEQFF
TRBJ2-2 | TRBV6-5 | CASTSQLSGELFF
TRBJ2-5 | TRBV3-1/TRBV3-2 | CASSQGRASQYF
TRBJ1-2 | TRBV27 | CASSLTAAGGYTF
TRBJ1-5 | TRBV19 | CASSGQGVNQPQHF
TRBJ2-2 | TRBV7-9 | CASSSTGPNTGELFF
TRBJ2-1 | TRBV9 | CASSVSAGNEQFF
TRBJ2-6 | TRBV28 | CASSLVGDRALGAKSGANVLTF
TRBJ1-2 | TRBV4-1 | CASSQPLTVNYGYTF
TRBJ2-5 | TRBV19 | CASSKRGQTETQYF
TRBJ2-1 | TRBV14 | CASSQAQQGGGLDEQFF
TRBJ1-2 | TRBV10-3 | CAISGSIDPGLGYTF
TRBJ2-5 | TRBV27 | CASSSGTRQETQYF
TRBJ2-7 | TRBV7-2 | CASSQPGLYSYEQYF
TRBJ1-2 | TRBV6-5 | CASSAKLPGPSGYTF